This T cell receptor (beta chain) was documented in a study of T cells in Graves' hyperthyroidism and ophthalmopathy. Study-wide results and limits: Among clonotypes expanded in thyroid above 0.001, most were also found in blood.

Germline V gene data show CDR1 as MDHEN and CDR2 as SYDVKM. V was pared by 2 bases and J by 7 bases, with 24 bases between. The CDR3 has 17 residues. Regions amplified from RNA transcripts were the TCR beta CDR3 regions. During a first-round RT-PCR of the TCR CDR3, the HTBI primer set was used. One entry per CDR3 protein, called by TCRdb with MiXCR from the multiplex PCR reads. Of about 720,000 distinct CDR3 sequences listed, approximately 16% were seen once; the top ten hold under 9.5%. This clonotype has at least ten counts. As yet, its antigen is unknown. The V gene is TRBV28, the J gene TRBJ2-7; no firm D call. This receptor was identified in a man in his late teens or twenties with Graves' hyperthyroidism. Material for sequencing was blood. As DNA, the CDR3 is TGTGCCAGCAGTTTAGCAGTGGTGTCGGCCCTGGTCGGTGAGCAGTACTTC. Its translation: CASSLAVVSALVGEQYF.